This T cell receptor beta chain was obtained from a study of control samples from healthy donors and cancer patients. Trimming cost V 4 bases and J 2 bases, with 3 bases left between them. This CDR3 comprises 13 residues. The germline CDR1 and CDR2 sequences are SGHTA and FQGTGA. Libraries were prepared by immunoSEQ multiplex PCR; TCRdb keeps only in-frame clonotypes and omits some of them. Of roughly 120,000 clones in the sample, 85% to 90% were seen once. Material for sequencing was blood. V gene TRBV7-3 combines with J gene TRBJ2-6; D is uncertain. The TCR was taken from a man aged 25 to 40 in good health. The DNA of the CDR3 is TGTGCCAGCAGCTCAACTGGGGCCAACGTCCTGACTTTC. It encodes CASSSTGANVLTF.